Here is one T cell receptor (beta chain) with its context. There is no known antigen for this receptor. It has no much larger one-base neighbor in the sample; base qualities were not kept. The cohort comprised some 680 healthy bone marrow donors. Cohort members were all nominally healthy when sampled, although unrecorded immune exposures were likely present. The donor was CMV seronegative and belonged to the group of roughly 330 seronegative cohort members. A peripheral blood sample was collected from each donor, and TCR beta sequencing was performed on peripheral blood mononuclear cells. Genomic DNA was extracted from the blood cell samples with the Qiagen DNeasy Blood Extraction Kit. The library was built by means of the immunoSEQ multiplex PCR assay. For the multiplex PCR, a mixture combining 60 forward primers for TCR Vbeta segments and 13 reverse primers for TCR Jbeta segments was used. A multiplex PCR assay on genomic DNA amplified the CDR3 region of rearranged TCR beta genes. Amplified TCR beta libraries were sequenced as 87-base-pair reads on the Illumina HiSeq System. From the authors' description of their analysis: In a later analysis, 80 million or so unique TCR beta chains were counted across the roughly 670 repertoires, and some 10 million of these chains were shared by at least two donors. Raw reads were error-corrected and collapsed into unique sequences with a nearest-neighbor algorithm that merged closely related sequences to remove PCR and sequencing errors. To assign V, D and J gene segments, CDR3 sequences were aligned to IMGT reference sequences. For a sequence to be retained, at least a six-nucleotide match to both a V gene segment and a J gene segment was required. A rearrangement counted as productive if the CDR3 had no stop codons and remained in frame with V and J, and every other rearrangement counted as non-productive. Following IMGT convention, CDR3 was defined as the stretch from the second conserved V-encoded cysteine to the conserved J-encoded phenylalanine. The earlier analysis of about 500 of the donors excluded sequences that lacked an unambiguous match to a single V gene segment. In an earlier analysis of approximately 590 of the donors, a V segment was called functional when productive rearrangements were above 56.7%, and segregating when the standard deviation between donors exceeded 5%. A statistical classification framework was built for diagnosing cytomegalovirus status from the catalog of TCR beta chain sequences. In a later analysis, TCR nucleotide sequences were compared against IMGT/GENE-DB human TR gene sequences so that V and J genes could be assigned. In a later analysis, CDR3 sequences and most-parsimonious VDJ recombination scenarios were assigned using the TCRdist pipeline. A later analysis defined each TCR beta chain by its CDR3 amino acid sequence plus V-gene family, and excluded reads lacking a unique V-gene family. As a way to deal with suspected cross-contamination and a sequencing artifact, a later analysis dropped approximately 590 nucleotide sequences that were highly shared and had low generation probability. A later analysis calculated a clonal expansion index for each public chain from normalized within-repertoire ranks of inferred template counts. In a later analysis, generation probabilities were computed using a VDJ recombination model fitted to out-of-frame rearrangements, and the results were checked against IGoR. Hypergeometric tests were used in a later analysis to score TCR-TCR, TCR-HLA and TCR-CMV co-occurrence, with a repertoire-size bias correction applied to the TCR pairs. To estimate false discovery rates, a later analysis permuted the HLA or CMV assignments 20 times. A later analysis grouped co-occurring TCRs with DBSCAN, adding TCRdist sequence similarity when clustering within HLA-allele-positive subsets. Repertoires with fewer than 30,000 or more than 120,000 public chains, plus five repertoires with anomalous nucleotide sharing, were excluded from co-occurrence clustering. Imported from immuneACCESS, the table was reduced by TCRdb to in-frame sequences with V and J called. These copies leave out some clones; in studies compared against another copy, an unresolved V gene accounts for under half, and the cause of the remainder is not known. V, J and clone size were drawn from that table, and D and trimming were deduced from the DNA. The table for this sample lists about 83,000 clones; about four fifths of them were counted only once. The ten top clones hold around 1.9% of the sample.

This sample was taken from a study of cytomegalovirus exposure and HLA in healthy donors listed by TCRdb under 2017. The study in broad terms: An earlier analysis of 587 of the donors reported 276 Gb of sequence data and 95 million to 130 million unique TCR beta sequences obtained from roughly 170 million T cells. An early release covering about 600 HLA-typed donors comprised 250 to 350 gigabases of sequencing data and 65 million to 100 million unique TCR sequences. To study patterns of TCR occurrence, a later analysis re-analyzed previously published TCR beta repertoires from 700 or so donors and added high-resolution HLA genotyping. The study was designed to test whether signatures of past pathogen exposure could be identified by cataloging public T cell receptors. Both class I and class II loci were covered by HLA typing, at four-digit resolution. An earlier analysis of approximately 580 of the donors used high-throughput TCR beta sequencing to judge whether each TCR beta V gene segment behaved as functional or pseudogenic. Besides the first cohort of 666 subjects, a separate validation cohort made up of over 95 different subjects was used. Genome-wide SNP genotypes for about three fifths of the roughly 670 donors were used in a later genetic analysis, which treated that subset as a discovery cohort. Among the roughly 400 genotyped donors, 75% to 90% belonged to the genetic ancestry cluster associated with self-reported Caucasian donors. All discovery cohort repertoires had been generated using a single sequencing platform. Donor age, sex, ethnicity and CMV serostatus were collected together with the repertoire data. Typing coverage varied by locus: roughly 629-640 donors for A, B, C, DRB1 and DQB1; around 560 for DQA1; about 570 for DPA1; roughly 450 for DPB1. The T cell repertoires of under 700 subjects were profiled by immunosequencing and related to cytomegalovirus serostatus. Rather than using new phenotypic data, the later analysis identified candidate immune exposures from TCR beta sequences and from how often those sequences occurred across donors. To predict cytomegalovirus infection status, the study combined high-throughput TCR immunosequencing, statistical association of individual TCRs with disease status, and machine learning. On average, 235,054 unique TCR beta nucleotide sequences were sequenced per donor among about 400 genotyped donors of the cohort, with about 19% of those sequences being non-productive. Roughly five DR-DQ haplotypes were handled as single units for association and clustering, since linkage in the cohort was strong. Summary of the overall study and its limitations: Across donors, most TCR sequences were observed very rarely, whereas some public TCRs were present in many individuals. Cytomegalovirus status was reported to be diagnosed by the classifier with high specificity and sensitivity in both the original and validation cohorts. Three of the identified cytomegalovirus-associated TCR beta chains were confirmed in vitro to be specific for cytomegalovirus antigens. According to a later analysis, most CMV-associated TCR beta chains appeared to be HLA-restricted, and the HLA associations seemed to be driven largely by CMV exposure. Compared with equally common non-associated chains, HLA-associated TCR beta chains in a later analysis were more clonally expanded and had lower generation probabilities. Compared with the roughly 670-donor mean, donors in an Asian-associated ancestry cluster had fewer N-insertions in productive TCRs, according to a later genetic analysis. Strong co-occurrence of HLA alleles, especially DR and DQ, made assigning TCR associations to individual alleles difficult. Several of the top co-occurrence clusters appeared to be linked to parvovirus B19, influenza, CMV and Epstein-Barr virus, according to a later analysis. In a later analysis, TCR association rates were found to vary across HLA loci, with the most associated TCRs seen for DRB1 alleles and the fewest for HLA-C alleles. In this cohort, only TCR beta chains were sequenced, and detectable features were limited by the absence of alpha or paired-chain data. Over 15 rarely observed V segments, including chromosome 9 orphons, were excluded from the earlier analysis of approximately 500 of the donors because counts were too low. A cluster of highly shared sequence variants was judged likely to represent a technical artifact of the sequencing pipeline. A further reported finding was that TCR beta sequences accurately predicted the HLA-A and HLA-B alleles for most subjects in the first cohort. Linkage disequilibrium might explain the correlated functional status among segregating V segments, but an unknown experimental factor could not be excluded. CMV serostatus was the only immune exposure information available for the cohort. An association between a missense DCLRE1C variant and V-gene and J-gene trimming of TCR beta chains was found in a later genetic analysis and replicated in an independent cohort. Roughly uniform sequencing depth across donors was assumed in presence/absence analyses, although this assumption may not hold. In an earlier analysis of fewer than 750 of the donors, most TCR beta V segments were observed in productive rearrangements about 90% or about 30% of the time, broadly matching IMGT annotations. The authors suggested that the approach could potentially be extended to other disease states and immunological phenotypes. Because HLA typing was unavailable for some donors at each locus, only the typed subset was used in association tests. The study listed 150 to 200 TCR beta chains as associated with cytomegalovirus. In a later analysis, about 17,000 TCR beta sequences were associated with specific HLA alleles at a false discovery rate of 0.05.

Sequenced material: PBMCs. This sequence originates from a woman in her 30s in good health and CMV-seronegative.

The DNA sequence reads TGTGCCAGCTCACAGGGGATGAACACTGAAGCTTTCTTT. It specifies CASSQGMNTEAFF. Here the chain combines TRBV18 and TRBJ1-1; possibly the D gene is TRBD1, per 5 matching bases. From the germline V gene, CDR1 is KGHSH and CDR2 is LQKENI. Relative to germline, V is 4 bases shorter and J is 0 bases shorter, with 6 bases between their ends. From the cysteine through the phenylalanine, the CDR3 covers 13 amino acids. Only the CDR3 DNA is retained, 39 bases long and in frame from the first base.